A single sample is the source of the 24 T cell receptor beta chains below, sequenced in a study of beta chain features in type 1 diabetes. These TCRs' antigens remain unknown. Every isolated RNA sample was fully reverse transcribed, so sequencing captured expressed TCRB transcripts. Using immunoSEQ multiplex PCR, the repertoire was profiled, and TCRdb retains in-frame clones only, with some absent. The sample has about 160,000 clones, under 13% seen once. Notes on the study in general: TCRB CDR3s were moderately but significantly shorter in Type 1 diabetes patients in all four CD4+ subsets.

The source material was central memory CD4+ T cells from blood. These receptors came from a man aged 25 to 40 with type 1 diabetes.

The chain combines TRBV7-8 with TRBJ2-5; D possibly corresponds to TRBD1 (7 bases). CDR1 is SGHVS, CDR2 FQNEAQ, per germline. The CDR3 covers 15 residues. Deletions cut 5 bases from V and 4 bases from J, with 17 bases between. For the CDR3, the DNA is TGTGCCAGCAGCGGAGGGGGCTCCCAACGAGAGACCCAGTACTTC. Translated: CASSGGGSQRETQYF. The variable domain in full, completed from reference TRBV7-8 and TRBJ2-5, reads GAGVSQSPRYKVAKRGQDVALRCDPISGHVSLFWYQQALGQGPEFLTYFQNEAQLDKSGLPSDRFFAERPEGSVSTLKIQRTQQEDSAVYLCASSGGGSQRETQYFGPGTRLLVL.

This clone was detected a few times. J is TRBJ2-3 and V is TRBV5-1; D is perhaps TRBD2 (5 bases). Trimming pared 4 bases from V and 5 bases from J, leaving 17 bases between. The CDR3 covers 15 residues. Per the germline V gene, CDR1 is SGHRS and CDR2 is YFSETQ. CDR3 bases: TGCGCCAGCAGCATTCGACTGGGAGAAGTAGATACGCAGTATTTT. Translating it yields CASSIRLGEVDTQYF.

This clone turned up a few times. This chain joins TRBV5-1 and TRBJ2-7; 7 bases align to TRBD1. V shed 3 bases, J shed 2 bases, and the junction held 5 bases outside the gene matches. The germline gives CDR1 SGHRS, CDR2 YFSETQ. This CDR3 comprises 14 residues. The CDR3 here is CASSSGGGPYEQYF. The DNA of the CDR3 is TGCGCCAGCAGCTCAGGGGGTGGCCCCTACGAGCAGTACTTC.

This clone was seen a handful of times. V and J are TRBV30 and TRBJ1-1, with 11 nucleotides matching TRBD1. The CDR3 has 15 amino acids. Trimming cost V 7 bases and J 3 bases; bases outside gene matches: 10. The germline V gene has CDR1 GTSNPN and CDR2 SVGIG (reference sequence). CDR3 loop: CAFHRDRGTHTEAFF. CDR3 DNA sequence: TGTGCCTTCCACCGGGACAGGGGGACACACACTGAAGCTTTCTTT.

The V and J genes are TRBV5-4 and TRBJ1-1; 7 nucleotides line up with TRBD1. Per the germline V gene, CDR1 is SGHNT and CDR2 is YYREEE (reference sequence). This CDR3 region has 13 residues. Trimming at V came to 5 bases and at J to 3 bases, leaving 4 bases not matched to a gene. Here the CDR3 reads CASRFDRDTEAFF. The DNA of the CDR3 is TGTGCCAGCAGGTTTGACAGGGACACTGAAGCTTTCTTT.

The chain is built from TRBV2 and TRBJ2-4; a weak D match, TRBD1 (5 bases). This CDR3 region has 15 residues. V gave up 5 bases and J gave up 3 bases, with 14 bases separating them. From germline, CDR1 is SNHLY and CDR2 FYNNEI. The CDR3 sequence: CASSLSGYGKNIQYF. CDR3 bases: TGTGCCAGCAGTCTATCAGGGTACGGCAAAAACATTCAGTACTTC.

The rearrangement joins TRBV11-2 to TRBJ2-7; unclear D gene. CDR3 length equals 13 residues. CDR1 SGHAT and CDR2 FQNNGV come from the germline V gene. Between the trimmed V and J ends, which lost 1 base and 5 bases, there was a span of 9 bases. The CDR3 DNA reads TGTGCCAGCAGCTTAGGCAGGATCAACGAGCAGTACTTC. Translating gives CASSLGRINEQYF.

The gene calls are TRBV7-9 and TRBJ1-1; D is ambiguous. This CDR3 region has 14 residues. CDR1 is SEHNR, CDR2 FQNEAQ, per germline (reference sequence). Between the trimmed V and J ends, which lost 5 bases and 5 bases, there was a span of 15 bases. The CDR3 protein is CASSASSIRTEAFF. CDR3 bases: TGTGCCAGCAGCGCGTCAAGCATACGGACTGAAGCTTTCTTT. Full variable domain (outside the CDR3, taken from reference TRBV7-9 and TRBJ1-1): DTGVSQNPRHKITKRGQNVTFRCDPISEHNRLYWYRQTLGQGPEFLTYFQNEAQLEKSRLLSDRFSAERPKGSFSTLEIQRTEQGDSAMYLCASSASSIRTEAFFGQGTRLTVV.

The chain links TRBV2 to TRBJ1-1; D is unclear. This CDR3 is built from 16 residues. Germline loops: CDR1 SNHLY, CDR2 FYNNEI. V was shortened by 8 bases and J by 2 bases, with 21 bases between the two germline ends. The CDR3 region has the DNA TGTGCCAGCCGGAAACGGGGAGGGATCATCAACACTGAAGCTTTCTTT. Its translation is CASRKRGGIINTEAFF. Based on the CDR3 plus reference TRBV2 and TRBJ1-1, the full variable domain is EPEVTQTPSHQVTQMGQEVILRCVPISNHLYFYWYRQILGQKVEFLVSFYNNEISEKSEIFDDQFSVERPDGSNFTLKIRSTKLEDSAMYFCASRKRGGIINTEAFFGQGTRLTVV.

The chain carries TRBV18 and TRBJ1-2; D is ambiguous. The CDR3 loop spans 13 amino acids. V lost 2 bases and J lost 7, with 11 bases in between. Per germline, CDR1 KGHSH and CDR2 LQKENI. The CDR3: CASSPIRSPGYTF. CDR3 nucleotides: TGTGCCAGCTCACCAATCAGGTCCCCTGGCTACACCTTC.

The chain recombines TRBV5-6 with TRBJ2-7; no firm D call. Germline CDR1 SGHDT, CDR2 YYEEEE. The germline V and J ends were trimmed by 0 bases and 6 bases, with 7 bases remaining between them. The CDR3 is 12 amino acids. CDR3 loop: CASSLAAGEQYF. The DNA for the CDR3 is TGTGCCAGCAGCTTGGCCGCAGGCGAGCAGTACTTC.

This clone was found a few times. The chain employs TRBV7-2 and TRBJ2-3, with D uncertain. Per germline, CDR1 SGHTA and CDR2 FQGNSA. The CDR3 extends over 12 amino acids. The V and J ends lost 5 bases and 2 bases respectively, with 5 bases between them. This chain's CDR3 is CASSPFTDTQYF. DNA of the CDR3: TGTGCCAGCAGCCCGTTCACAGATACGCAGTATTTT.

This clone was seen more than once but under ten times. This chain joins TRBV27 and TRBJ2-7; 11 nucleotides align to TRBD1. The CDR3 spans 15 residues. The germline V gene has CDR1 MNHEY and CDR2 SMNVEV (reference sequence). The V segment lost 2 bases and the J segment 4 bases; nucleotides outside the gene matches: 4. The CDR3 bases are TGTGCCAGCAGTTTAAATGGACAGGGGGCTTACGAGCAGTACTTC. Protein product: CASSLNGQGAYEQYF.

This clone was counted once. This chain links TRBV28 with TRBJ2-5; the match to TRBD1 covers 8 bases. V was pared by 5 bases and J by 4 bases, with 12 bases of the junction left unmatched. This CDR3 region has 16 residues. The germline gives CDR1 MDHEN, CDR2 SYDVKM. In DNA form, the CDR3 reads TGTGCCAGCAGTGAACCCAGGGGGCGCGGAGGAGAGACCCAGTACTTC. This translates into CASSEPRGRGGETQYF.

The table lists this clone with a few counts. The chain carries TRBV28 and TRBJ1-2, with 7 nucleotides matching TRBD1. The CDR3 consists of 14 residues. Per the germline V gene, CDR1 is MDHEN and CDR2 is SYDVKM. V gave up 5 bases and J gave up 0 bases; unmatched junction bases: 3. The CDR3 protein is CASSPGQANYGYTF. The CDR3 DNA reads TGTGCCAGCAGTCCAGGACAGGCTAACTATGGCTACACCTTC.

In its sample, this clone was seen a few times. The CDR3 protein is CASSAFTDTQYF. CDR3 nucleotides: TGTGCCAGCAGCGCGTTCACAGATACGCAGTATTTT. The chain combines TRBV9 with TRBJ2-3; no firm D call. The CDR3 spans 12 residues. The V and J ends lost 3 bases and 2 bases respectively, with 4 bases between them. Germline CDR1 and CDR2: SGDLS and YYNGEE.

This clone has more than one count but fewer than ten. The chain has TRBV20-1 and TRBJ2-1; the match to TRBD2 covers 7 bases. CDR3 length equals 11 residues. The germline V gene has CDR1 DFQATT and CDR2 SNEGSKA (reference sequence). CDR3: CGGSAYNEQFF. The CDR3 nucleotides read TGCGGCGGGAGTGCCTACAATGAGCAGTTCTTC.

The V call is TRBV28, the J call TRBJ1-2; D is undetermined. V lost 5 bases and J lost 3, with 13 bases in between. Germline V lookup: CDR1 MDHEN, CDR2 SYDVKM. The CDR3 consists of 14 residues. For the CDR3, the DNA is TGTGCCAGCAGTAGACCAGGCGAAGACTATGGCTACACCTTC. It encodes CASSRPGEDYGYTF.

This clone was counted between two and nine times. CDR3 loop: CASSFGDRDGNEQFF. CDR3 DNA: TGTGCCAGCAGCTTCGGGGACAGGGATGGCAATGAGCAGTTCTTC. The rearrangement links TRBV7-9 to TRBJ2-1; 9 nucleotides line up with TRBD1. This CDR3 is 15 amino acids long. Germline V gene lookup returns CDR1 SEHNR and CDR2 FQNEAQ (reference sequence). V gave up 3 bases and J gave up 6 bases; unmatched junction bases: 6.

The gene calls are TRBV19 and TRBJ2-7; 7 nucleotides match TRBD1. In germline, CDR1 is LNHDA, CDR2 SQIVND (reference sequence). The CDR3 consists of 15 residues. V shed 1 base, J shed 3 bases, and the junction held 6 bases outside the gene matches. Here the CDR3 DNA reads TGTGCCAGTAGTATAGGGGGACAGAATTACTACGAGCAGTACTTC. Translated, it gives CASSIGGQNYYEQYF. The entire variable domain, with the rest obtained from reference TRBV19 and TRBJ2-7, is as follows: DGGITQSPKYLFRKEGQNVTLSCEQNLNHDAMYWYRQDPGQGLRLIYYSQIVNDFQKGDIAEGYSVSREKKESFPLTVTSAQKNPTAFYLCASSIGGQNYYEQYFGPGTRLTVT.

V gene TRBV10-2 combines with J gene TRBJ2-3; 8 nucleotides line up with TRBD2. This CDR3 contains 14 residues. CDR1 is WSHSY and CDR2 is SAAADI in the germline V gene. V lost 4 bases and J lost 3; bases outside the gene matches: 3. DNA for the CDR3: TGCGCCAGCAGTGGGGCGGGGGGAACAGATACGCAGTATTTT. The encoded protein is CASSGAGGTDTQYF.

Written as DNA, the CDR3 is TGTGCCAGCAGCCAAGACGTCTGGAGGGAATGGTTCTTC. Protein product: CASSQDVWREWFF. The chain combines TRBV4-2 with TRBJ2-1, with D possibly TRBD2 on 6 matching bases. Germline values: CDR1 LGHNA, CDR2 YNFKEQ. The CDR3 consists of 13 residues. Trimming took off 0 bases at V and 15 bases at J, with 15 bases between the two ends.

The genes are TRBV5-1 and TRBJ1-5; D possibly corresponds to TRBD1 (6 bases). V was cut by 4 bases and J by 3 bases, with 14 bases left in between. The CDR3 loop spans 15 amino acids. The germline CDR1 and CDR2 sequences are SGHRS and YFSETQ. CDR3 DNA: TGCGCCAGCAGCGAAGGGGGGGTGGTCAATCAGCCCCAGCATTTT. Its translation is CASSEGGVVNQPQHF.

This rearrangement joins TRBV7-3 to TRBJ2-7; possible D gene TRBD1, 6 bases. This CDR3 comprises 15 residues. Germline CDR1 SGHTA, CDR2 FQGTGA. V dropped 3 bases and J dropped 5 bases, with 17 bases sitting between them. CDR3 coding DNA: TGTGCCAGCAGCTTGGGGGCCTCCTGGAACGACGAGCAGTACTTC. Residues: CASSLGASWNDEQYF.